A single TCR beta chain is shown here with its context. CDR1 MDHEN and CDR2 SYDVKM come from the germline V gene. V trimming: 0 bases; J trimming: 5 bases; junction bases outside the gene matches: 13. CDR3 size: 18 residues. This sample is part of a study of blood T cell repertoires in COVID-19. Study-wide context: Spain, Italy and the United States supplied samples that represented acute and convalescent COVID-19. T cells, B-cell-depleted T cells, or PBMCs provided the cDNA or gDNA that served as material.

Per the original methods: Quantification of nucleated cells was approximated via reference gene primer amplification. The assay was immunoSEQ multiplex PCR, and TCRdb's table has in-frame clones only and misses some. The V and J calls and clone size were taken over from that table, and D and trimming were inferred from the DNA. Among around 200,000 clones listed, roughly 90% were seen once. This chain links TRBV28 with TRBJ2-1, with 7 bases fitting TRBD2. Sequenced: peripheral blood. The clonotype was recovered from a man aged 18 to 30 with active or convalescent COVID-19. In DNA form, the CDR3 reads TGTGCCAGCAGTTTATGGCCCAGTGCGGGAGCAACGAACAATGAGCAGTTCTTC. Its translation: CASSLWPSAGATNNEQFF.